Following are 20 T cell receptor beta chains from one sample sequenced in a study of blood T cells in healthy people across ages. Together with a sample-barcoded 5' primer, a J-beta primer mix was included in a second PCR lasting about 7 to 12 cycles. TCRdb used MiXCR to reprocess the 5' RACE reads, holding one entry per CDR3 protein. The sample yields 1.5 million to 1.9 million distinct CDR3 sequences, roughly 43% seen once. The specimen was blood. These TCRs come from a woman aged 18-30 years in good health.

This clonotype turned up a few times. The CDR3 sequence is CASSEKGRETQYF. CDR3 DNA sequence: TGTGCCAGCAGTGAGAAAGGGAGGGAGACCCAGTACTTC. The chain carries TRBV25-1 and TRBJ2-5; the D gene is possibly TRBD2 (6 bases). Per germline, CDR1 MGHDK and CDR2 SYGVNS. Trimming took off 3 bases at V and 5 bases at J, with 10 bases between the two ends. The CDR3 covers 13 residues.

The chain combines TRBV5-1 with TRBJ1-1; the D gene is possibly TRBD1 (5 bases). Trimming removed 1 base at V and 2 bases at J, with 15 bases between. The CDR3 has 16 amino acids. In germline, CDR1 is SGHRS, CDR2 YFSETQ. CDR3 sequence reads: CASSLKGTNLNTEAFF. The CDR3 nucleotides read TGCGCCAGCAGCTTGAAGGGGACCAATCTCAACACTGAAGCTTTCTTT. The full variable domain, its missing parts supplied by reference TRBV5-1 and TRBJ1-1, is KAGVTQTPRYLIKTRGQQVTLSCSPISGHRSVSWYQQTPGQGLQFLFEYFSETQRNKGNFPGRFSGRQFSNSRSEMNVSTLELGDSALYLCASSLKGTNLNTEAFFGQGTRLTVV.

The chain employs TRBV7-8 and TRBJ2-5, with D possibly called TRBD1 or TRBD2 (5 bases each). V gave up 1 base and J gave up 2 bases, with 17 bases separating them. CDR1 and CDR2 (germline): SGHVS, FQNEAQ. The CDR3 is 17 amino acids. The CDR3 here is CASSLVGAGGEQETQYF. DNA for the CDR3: TGTGCCAGCAGCTTAGTTGGGGCTGGGGGTGAACAAGAGACCCAGTACTTC.

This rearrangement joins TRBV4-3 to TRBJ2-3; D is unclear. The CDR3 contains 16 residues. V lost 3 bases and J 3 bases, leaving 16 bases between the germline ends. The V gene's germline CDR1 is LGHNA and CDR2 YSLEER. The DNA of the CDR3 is TGCGCCAGCAGCCACAACGGCCTCCGAGCAACAGATACGCAGTATTTT. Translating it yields CASSHNGLRATDTQYF.

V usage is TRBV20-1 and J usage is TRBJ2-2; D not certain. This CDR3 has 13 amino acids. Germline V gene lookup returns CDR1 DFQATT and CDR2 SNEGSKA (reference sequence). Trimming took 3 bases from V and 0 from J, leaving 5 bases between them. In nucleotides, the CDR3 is TGCAGTGCTAGGCCCGCGAACACCGGGGAGCTGTTTTTT. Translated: CSARPANTGELFF.

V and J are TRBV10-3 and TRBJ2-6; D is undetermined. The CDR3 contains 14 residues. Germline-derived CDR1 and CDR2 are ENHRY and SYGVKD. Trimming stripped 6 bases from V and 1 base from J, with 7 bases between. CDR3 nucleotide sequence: TGTGCCATCAGCGAAATATCTGGGGCCAACGTCCTGACTTTC. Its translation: CAISEISGANVLTF.

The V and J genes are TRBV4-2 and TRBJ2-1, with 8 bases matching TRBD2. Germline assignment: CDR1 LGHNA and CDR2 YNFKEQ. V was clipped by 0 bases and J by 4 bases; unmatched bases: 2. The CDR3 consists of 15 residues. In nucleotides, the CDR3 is TGTGCCAGCAGCCAAGATGGCGGGGGGTACAATGAGCAGTTCTTC. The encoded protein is CASSQDGGGYNEQFF.

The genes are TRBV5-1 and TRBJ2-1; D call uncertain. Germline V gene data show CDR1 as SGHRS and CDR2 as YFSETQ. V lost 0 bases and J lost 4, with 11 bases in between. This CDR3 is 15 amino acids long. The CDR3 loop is CASSLAPFEYNEQFF. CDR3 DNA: TGCGCCAGCAGCTTGGCCCCCTTTGAGTACAATGAGCAGTTCTTC.

The CDR3 here is CASVRAGDSYEQYF. DNA of the CDR3: TGTGCCAGCGTAAGGGCAGGGGATTCCTACGAGCAGTACTTC. The chain links TRBV6-1 to TRBJ2-7; D is perhaps TRBD1 (6 bases). The CDR3 length is 14 residues. Germline V gene data show CDR1 as MNHNS and CDR2 as SASEGT. V was cut by 8 bases and J by 1 base, with 15 bases left in between.

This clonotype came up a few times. The CDR3 spells CASSPSPAGGYEQFF. As DNA, the CDR3 is TGTGCCAGCAGCCCAAGCCCAGCGGGGGGATATGAGCAGTTCTTC. The chain recombines TRBV3-1 with TRBJ2-1; 9 bases map to TRBD2. There are 15 residues in the CDR3. Unmatched junction bases numbered 9, after V lost 4 bases and J lost 8 bases. Germline V lookup: CDR1 LGHDT, CDR2 YNNKEL (reference sequence).

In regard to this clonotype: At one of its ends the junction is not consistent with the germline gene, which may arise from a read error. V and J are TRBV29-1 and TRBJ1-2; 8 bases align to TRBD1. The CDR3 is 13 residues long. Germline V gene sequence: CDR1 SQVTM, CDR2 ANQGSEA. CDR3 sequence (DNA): TGCAGCGTCGACCTCAGGACAGGGAGTGGCTGCACCTTC. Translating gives CSVDLRTGSGCTF.

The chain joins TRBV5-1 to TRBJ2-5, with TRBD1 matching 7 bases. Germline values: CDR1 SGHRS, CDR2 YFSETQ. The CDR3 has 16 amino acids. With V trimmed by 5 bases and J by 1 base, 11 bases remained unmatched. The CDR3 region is CASRYKTGAIQETQYF. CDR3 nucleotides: TGCGCCAGCAGATACAAAACAGGGGCCATCCAAGAGACCCAGTACTTC. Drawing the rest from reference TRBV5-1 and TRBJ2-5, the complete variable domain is KAGVTQTPRYLIKTRGQQVTLSCSPISGHRSVSWYQQTPGQGLQFLFEYFSETQRNKGNFPGRFSGRQFSNSRSEMNVSTLELGDSALYLCASRYKTGAIQETQYFGPGTRLLVL.

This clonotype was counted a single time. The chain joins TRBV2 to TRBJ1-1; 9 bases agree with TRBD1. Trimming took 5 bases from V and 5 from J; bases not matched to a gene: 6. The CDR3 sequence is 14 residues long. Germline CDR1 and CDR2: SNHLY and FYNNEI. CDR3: CASSTGTGLTEAFF. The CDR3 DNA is TGTGCCAGCAGTACCGGGACAGGGCTTACTGAAGCTTTCTTT.

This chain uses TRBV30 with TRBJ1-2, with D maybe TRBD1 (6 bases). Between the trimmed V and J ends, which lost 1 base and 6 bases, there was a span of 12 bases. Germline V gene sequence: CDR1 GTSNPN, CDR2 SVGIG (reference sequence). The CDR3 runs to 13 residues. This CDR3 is CAWSGAGDNGYTF. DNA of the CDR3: TGTGCCTGGAGTGGGGCCGGGGACAATGGCTACACCTTC.

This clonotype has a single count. The CDR3 nucleotides are TGCAGTGCTGGGGCGGGGGACGGCTACAATGAGCAGTTCTTC. This codes for CSAGAGDGYNEQFF. This chain connects TRBV20-1 to TRBJ2-1, with 7 positions matching TRBD2. V lost 5 bases, J lost 3 bases, and 7 bases stayed unmatched. CDR1 and CDR2 from the germline V gene are DFQATT and SNEGSKA (reference sequence). CDR3 length equals 14 residues.

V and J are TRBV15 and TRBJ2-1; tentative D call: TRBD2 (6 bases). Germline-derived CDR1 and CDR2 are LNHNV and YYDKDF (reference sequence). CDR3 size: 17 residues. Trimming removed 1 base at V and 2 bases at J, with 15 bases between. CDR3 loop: CATSRVARELAYNEQFF. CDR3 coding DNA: TGTGCCACCAGCAGAGTGGCACGGGAGTTAGCCTACAATGAGCAGTTCTTC.

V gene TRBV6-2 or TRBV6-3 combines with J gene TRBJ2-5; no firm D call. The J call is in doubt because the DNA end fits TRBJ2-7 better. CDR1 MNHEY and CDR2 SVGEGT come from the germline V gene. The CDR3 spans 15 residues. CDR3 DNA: TGTGCCAGCAGTTACTCGAACAGCGTTGGTTACGAGCAGTACTTC. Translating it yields CASSYSNSVGYEQYF.

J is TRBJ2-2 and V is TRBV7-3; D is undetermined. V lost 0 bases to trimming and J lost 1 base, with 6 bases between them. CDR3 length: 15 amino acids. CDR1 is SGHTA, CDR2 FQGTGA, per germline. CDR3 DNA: TGTGCCAGCAGCTTAACGGGAATGAACACCGGGGAGCTGTTTTTT. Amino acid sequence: CASSLTGMNTGELFF.

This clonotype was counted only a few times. CDR3 DNA sequence: TGTGCCAGCAGTTCGCCGACAAAATACACTGAAGCTTTCTTT. Residues: CASSSPTKYTEAFF. V and J are TRBV6-5 and TRBJ1-1; D call uncertain. CDR1 is MNHEY and CDR2 is SVGAGI in the germline V gene. V lost 4 bases, J lost 3 bases, and 12 bases lay in between. The CDR3 is 14 residues long.

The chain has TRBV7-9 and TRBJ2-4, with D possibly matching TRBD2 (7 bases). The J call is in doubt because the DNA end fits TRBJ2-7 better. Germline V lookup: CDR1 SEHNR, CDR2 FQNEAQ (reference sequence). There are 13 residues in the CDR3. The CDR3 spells CATLGGEPYEQYF. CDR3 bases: TGTGCCACCTTAGGGGGGGAGCCCTACGAGCAGTACTTC.